The T cell receptor beta chain under discussion was sequenced for a study of T cell changes during pregnancy in multiple sclerosis. Trimming removed 2 bases at V and 5 bases at J, with 14 bases between. The CDR3 is 14 amino acids. Germline V gives CDR1 SGHDT, CDR2 YYEEEE. Profiling relied on immunoSEQ multiplex PCR, and the TCRdb table lists in-frame clones only, not all of them. This sample has 15,000 or so clones, with 65% to 90% found just once. The rearrangement uses TRBV5-6 and TRBJ2-7; D is perhaps TRBD2 (6 bases). The sample here was CD8+ T cells from peripheral blood mononuclear cells, taken in the first trimester of pregnancy. The sequence derives from a female donor with multiple sclerosis, enrolled in a pregnancy study. The CDR3 DNA reads as TGTGCCAGCAGCTTCTGGACGGGAGTCGACGAGCAGTACTTC. Residues: CASSFWTGVDEQYF.